This T cell receptor (beta chain) was found in a study of blood T cell repertoires in COVID-19. About the study: Italy, Spain and the United States were the sources of the convalescent and acute COVID-19 samples.

This table comes from immunoSEQ multiplex PCR, and its TCRdb copy is limited to in-frame clones, with some not included. In the table there are 250,000 to 300,000 clones, around 87% of which are singletons. Germline lookup yields CDR1 SGHVS and CDR2 FNYEAQ. The CDR3 totals 12 residues. The V segment lost 5 bases and the J segment 8 bases; nucleotides outside the gene matches: 3. The origin of this receptor is a woman in her forties or fifties who had recovered from COVID-19. The sample taken for sequencing was peripheral blood. The chain recombines TRBV7-6 with TRBJ1-1, with 9 bases that match TRBD1. CDR3 DNA sequence: TGTGCCAGCAGCCGGGACAGGGCAGAAGCTTTCTTT. It translates to CASSRDRAEAFF.